The 10 T cell receptor beta chains listed next were all sequenced from one sample in a study of graft-versus-host responses after intestinal transplantation. These receptors' antigens are unknown. Method: immunoSEQ multiplex PCR; TCRdb's copy keeps in-frame clones and lacks some. This table has over 75,000 clones, around 86% appearing once. Sequences were derived from unstimulated CD8+ T cells sorted from spleen or lymph node cells, sampled before transplant. The receptors come from a human donor who was the organ donor for an intestinal transplant.

The V call is TRBV5-4, the J call TRBJ2-1; D unresolved. CDR1 SGHNT and CDR2 YYREEE come from the germline V gene (reference sequence). The CDR3 totals 14 residues. V was clipped by 2 bases and J by 0 bases, with 6 bases between them. The CDR3 bases are TGTGCCAGCAGCTTAGCCAGCTCCTACAATGAGCAGTTCTTC. This codes for CASSLASSYNEQFF.

The gene calls are TRBV5-6 and TRBJ2-1, with D uncertain. This CDR3 is 16 amino acids long. Germline values: CDR1 SGHDT, CDR2 YYEEEE. V was cut by 0 bases and J by 7 bases, with 17 bases left in between. In DNA form, the CDR3 reads TGTGCCAGCAGCTTGGCGAGCTCGGGTAGGCGGAATGAGCAGTTCTTC. Residues: CASSLASSGRRNEQFF.

The rearrangement uses TRBV6-5 and TRBJ2-7; the D gene is possibly TRBD1 (6 bases). The CDR3 consists of 15 residues. Germline V gene sequence: CDR1 MNHEY, CDR2 SVGAGI. Trimming took 6 bases from V and 1 from J, leaving 16 bases between them. The CDR3 bases are TGTGCCAGCAGCACCTCTCCAGGGGATTCCTACGAGCAGTACTTC. As protein: CASSTSPGDSYEQYF.

V usage is TRBV25-1 and J usage is TRBJ2-7; TRBD2 agrees at 8 bases. CDR3 length: 15 amino acids. Per germline, CDR1 MGHDK and CDR2 SYGVNS. The V gene end was trimmed by 3 bases and the J gene end by 1 base; junction bases not matched to a gene: 5. As DNA, the CDR3 is TGTGCCAGCAGTGATCTTAGCGGGGTATCCTACGAGCAGTACTTC. Amino acid sequence: CASSDLSGVSYEQYF.

The table lists this clone with a count of one. This sequence joins TRBV7-9 and TRBJ2-7, with D possibly matching TRBD2 (6 bases). V lost 3 bases to trimming and J lost 7 bases, with 13 bases between them. The germline gives CDR1 SEHNR, CDR2 FQNEAQ (reference sequence). This CDR3 comprises 13 residues. The CDR3 DNA reads as TGTGCCAGCAGCTTCCCCGGGACTCGAGAGCAGTACTTC. Its translation is CASSFPGTREQYF.

The rearrangement uses TRBV6-5 and TRBJ2-3; D may be TRBD2 (5 bases). The CDR3 sequence is 15 residues long. Per the germline V gene, CDR1 is MNHEY and CDR2 is SVGAGI. Trimming removed 5 bases at V and 6 bases at J, with 18 bases between. In DNA form, the CDR3 reads TGTGCCAGCAGTCCGGAGGAAATGGGTTATGATACGCAGTATTTT. Translating it yields CASSPEEMGYDTQYF.

The chain joins TRBV4-1 to TRBJ1-2; the match to TRBD1 covers 7 bases. Germline V CDR1 and CDR2: MGHRA, YSYEKL. CDR3 length equals 16 residues. With V trimmed by 1 base and J by 6 bases, 11 bases remained unmatched. The CDR3 DNA reads TGCGCCAGCAGCCAAGCTAAGACAGGGTTTCGACATGGCTACACCTTC. It codes for CASSQAKTGFRHGYTF.

The V gene is TRBV30, the J gene TRBJ2-2, with 14 nucleotides matching TRBD2. The CDR3 covers 15 residues. Germline V gene data show CDR1 as GTSNPN and CDR2 as SVGIG (reference sequence). V was clipped by 4 bases and J by 7 bases; unmatched bases: 5. Here the CDR3 reads CAWTTSGGAIGELFF. CDR3 in DNA: TGTGCCTGGACGACTAGCGGGGGGGCTATCGGGGAGCTGTTTTTT. Supplemented by reference TRBV30 and TRBJ2-2, the full variable domain reads SQTIHQWPATLVQPVGSPLSLECTVEGTSNPNLYWYRQAAGRGLQLLFYSVGIGQISSEVPQNLSASRPQDRQFILSSKKLLLSDSGFYLCAWTTSGGAIGELFFGEGSRLTVL.

This sequence joins TRBV7-2 and TRBJ1-1; D perhaps matches TRBD1 (6 bases). This CDR3 is 14 amino acids long. The germline V and J ends were trimmed by 6 bases and 4 bases, with 15 bases remaining between them. Germline CDR1 reads SGHTA; CDR2 reads FQGNSA. The CDR3 coding sequence is TGTGCCAGCAGGGTCAGGGGCGTCTTCACTGAAGCTTTCTTT. Its protein is CASRVRGVFTEAFF.

This chain links TRBV6-6 with TRBJ2-2; the D call may be TRBD1 or TRBD2 (6 bases each). Trimming removed 3 bases from V and 4 bases from J, with 9 bases in between. This CDR3 is 14 amino acids long. CDR1 is MNHNY, CDR2 SVGAGI, per germline (reference sequence). CDR3 in amino acids: CASSYGGPTGELFF. The DNA of the CDR3 is TGTGCCAGCAGTTATGGGGGGCCCACCGGGGAGCTGTTTTTT.